Reported below is one TCR beta chain. Its antigen remains unknown. This sample stems from a study of T cell responses to AZD1222 COVID-19 vaccine. Notes on the study in general: The study identified only 6 or 7 AZD1222 recipients as seropositive at baseline. Donors in the cohort were predominantly white British and more often female, and clonal diversity was possibly underestimated.

Some clones are missing from TCRdb's copy, which holds only in-frame ones; the method was immunoSEQ multiplex PCR. The profile covers roughly 95,000 clones, with approximately 90% appearing a single time and around 3.2% taken by the ten largest. Germline CDR1 is SNHLY and CDR2 is FYNNEI. The CDR3 is 16 residues long. Trimming removed 0 bases from V and 7 bases from J; junction bases left unmatched: 8. Second-dose timings of about 4 or about 12 weeks were pooled. The specimen comprised peripheral blood, sampled 28 days after the second AZD1222 dose. This receptor was taken from an adult who received the AZD1222 COVID-19 vaccine. J is TRBJ2-5 and V is TRBV2; 10 bases match TRBD2. The CDR3 sequence is CASSEALAGGRVTQYF. CDR3 DNA: TGTGCCAGCAGTGAAGCGTTAGCGGGGGGTCGCGTGACCCAGTACTTC. Looking up the rest from reference TRBV2 and TRBJ2-5 gives the full variable domain: EPEVTQTPSHQVTQMGQEVILRCVPISNHLYFYWYRQILGQKVEFLVSFYNNEISEKSEIFDDQFSVERPDGSNFTLKIRSTKLEDSAMYFCASSEALAGGRVTQYFGPGTRLLVL.